The entry below describes one TCR beta chain. The antigen this receptor binds is unknown. No per-base quality is available; no much larger clone lies one base away. These data are taken from a study of T cells in Graves' hyperthyroidism and ophthalmopathy (dated by TCRdb to the late 2010s). Notes on the research overall: Peripheral blood samples were taken at the time of initial diagnosis, prior to any treatment. Following sampling, methimazole starting at 30 mg daily was given to hyperthyroidism patients, and high-dose intravenous methylprednisolone was given to ophthalmopathy patients. In six Graves' hyperthyroidism patients, the study also compared T-cell repertoires from thyroid tissue with T-cell repertoires from blood. A discovery cohort of about a hundred patients, roughly 43 with Graves' ophthalmopathy and roughly 59 with stable Graves' hyperthyroidism, was used to find distinguishing TCR V-J signatures. The 85 to 100 discovery patients were divided at random into training and test sets in a 7:3 ratio. Prospective prediction of ophthalmopathy was tested in an independent validation cohort consisting of roughly 19 hyperthyroidism patients and approximately 16 patients who later progressed to ophthalmopathy. The paper reports TCR Vbeta CDR3 sequencing of roughly 140 peripheral blood samples: around 45 ophthalmopathy, some 80 hyperthyroidism and around 17 progressor patients. Broad study findings and their caveats: In validation, progression to ophthalmopathy was predicted by the model with roughly 71% sensitivity and about 72% specificity, a median of approximately 6.5 months before onset. Sample size was not statistically predetermined, and investigators were not blinded to group allocation. Ophthalmopathy was separated from stable hyperthyroidism by a 13 V-J signature model, with 87.88% sensitivity and approximately 84% specificity obtained in cross-validation and 80%/75% obtained in testing. Most expanded thyroid clonotypes (frequency above 0.001) were also found in blood, which suggests that blood repertoires may mirror thyroid immune responses.

A patient counted as having stable Graves' hyperthyroidism if no progression to ophthalmopathy occurred over 18 months of follow-up. Hyperthyroidism patients were aged 18 to 65 years and newly diagnosed, with disease duration of less than 2 months. Exclusion was applied to patients with uncontrolled infections, other autoimmune diseases, pregnancy or lactation. Diagnoses were established on the basis of clinical symptoms, serum thyroxine and TRAb, thyroid ultrasound, and orbital computed tomography. PBMCs were isolated from approximately 10 ml of fresh peripheral blood by Ficoll-Paque density gradient centrifugation. Trizol reagent was used to extract total RNA, and RNA quality was then checked on an Agilent 2100 Bioanalyzer. The germline V and J ends show losses of 5 bases and 1 base respectively, and no gene match explains 11 bases of the junction. The CDR3 spans 17 residues, from the cysteine through the phenylalanine. The DNA shown is the 51-base CDR3, in frame from base 1. CDR1 is given as SEHNR and CDR2 as FQNEAQ, both from the germline V gene (reference sequence).

Amplification of TCR beta CDR3 regions was carried out from RNA transcripts. A first-round RT-PCR of the TCR CDR3 used the HTBI primer set with the Qiagen OneStep RT-PCR kit. Libraries were constructed in a second round of multiplex PCR, after which size selection and purification were carried out. The libraries were sequenced on an Illumina HiSeq2000 using paired-end 100 bp reads. Processing in the source paper ran as follows. SOAPnuke was used to process the raw data, throwing out any read that contained adapters or uncalled bases, had a mean Phred below 15, or lacked an exact constant-primer or identifier match. COPE v1.2.5 was used to merge high-quality paired reads, and clonotypes were defined as unique nucleotide sequences. Clonotypes were aligned to IMGT TRBV, TRBD and TRBJ reference segments using MiTCR v1.1. Only V-J combinations with frequency above 0.0001, covering approximately 99% of repertoires, were analysed. The TCS score was defined as the ratio of F50 (clonal expansion) to E x V (chaos), calculated using BLOSUM62-based TCRdist between CDR3 peptides within each V-J. Welch's t-statistics and random forest reduced around 550 V-J features to about 13, which were used in a naive Bayes classifier (R e1071). TCRdb redid the processing of the public reads, applying fastp at Q25 and MiXCR, and retained in-frame beta chains. Merged by CDR3 protein, the rows form single entries marked with the most common genes and DNA. The V and J calls follow TCRdb's processing rather than the paper's. The sample table holds roughly 290,000 distinct CDR3 sequences, of which roughly 13% were seen once. The ten largest make up around 8% of the sample.

The specimen sequenced was blood. This clonotype was obtained from a woman in her thirties or forties with Graves' hyperthyroidism. The V gene is TRBV7-9 and the J gene is TRBJ2-7, and 10 junctional nucleotides match TRBD2. The DNA reads as follows: TGTGCCAGCAGCCCCCGTGGCCTAGCGGGAGCTTCCTACGAGCAGTACTTC. Translated, it reads CASSPRGLAGASYEQYF.